These 13 T cell receptor beta chains originate from one sample sequenced in a study of shared clonotypes between healthy human individuals. The assay was immunoSEQ multiplex PCR, and TCRdb's table has in-frame clones only and misses some. The sample shows a few million clones, over 85% of them seen only once. Sequenced sample: naive CD4+ T cells from PBMCs. As for subset: CD45RA+ positively selected. These TCRs come from a young man in good health. Some clones in this sample may be carry-over from other donors' samples.

The chain joins TRBV5-1 to TRBJ2-1; D may be TRBD1 or TRBD2 (5 bases each). The germline V gene has CDR1 SGHRS and CDR2 YFSETQ. This CDR3 is built from 18 residues. V gave up 1 base and J gave up 4 bases, with 21 bases separating them. Here the CDR3 reads CASSLRPLGTATYNEQFF. The CDR3 nucleotides are TGCGCCAGCAGCTTGCGGCCTCTTGGGACCGCCACTTACAATGAGCAGTTCTTC.

The chain uses TRBV6-1 and TRBJ1-2; no reliable D call. V lost 0 bases and J lost 5, with 10 bases in between. There are 14 residues in the CDR3. Germline CDR1 reads MNHNS; CDR2 reads SASEGT. This CDR3 reads CASSEALAAYGYTF. The CDR3 coding sequence is TGTGCCAGCAGTGAAGCGCTGGCAGCTTATGGCTACACCTTC.

This chain joins TRBV6-6 and TRBJ2-1; D call uncertain. The germline CDR1 and CDR2 sequences are MNHNY and SVGAGI (reference sequence). The germline V and J ends were trimmed by 0 bases and 2 bases, with 5 bases remaining between them. The CDR3 runs 14 residues. DNA of the CDR3: TGTGCCAGCAGTTACTCGACGGCCTACAATGAGCAGTTCTTC. Its protein product is CASSYSTAYNEQFF.

The CDR3 spells CASSLAGGIETQYF. The CDR3 DNA reads TGTGCCAGCAGCTTAGCCGGCGGGATAGAGACCCAGTACTTC. This chain joins TRBV11-1 and TRBJ2-5, with TRBD2 as a possible D gene (6 bases). Deletions cut 0 bases from V and 4 bases from J, with 9 bases between. The CDR3 consists of 14 residues. Germline assignment: CDR1 SGHAT and CDR2 FQDESV (reference sequence).

The rearrangement uses TRBV7-8 and TRBJ2-5; TRBD1 matches at 8 bases. The ends lost 4 bases at V and 5 bases at J; junction bases unmatched: 6. The CDR3 consists of 14 residues. Germline V gives CDR1 SGHVS, CDR2 FQNEAQ. The CDR3, as DNA: TGTGCCAGCAGCTCTCAGGGGGCCGCTGAGACCCAGTACTTC. Its protein product is CASSSQGAAETQYF.

V gene TRBV25-1 combines with J gene TRBJ2-7; D tentatively fits TRBD1 or TRBD2 (5 bases each). The ends were cut back, 8 bases at V and 0 bases at J, with 11 bases in the middle. CDR3 length: 13 residues. Germline lookup yields CDR1 MGHDK and CDR2 SYGVNS. CDR3 sequence reads: CASVRDDSYEQYF. DNA for the CDR3: TGTGCCAGCGTCCGGGACGACTCCTACGAGCAGTACTTC.

The genes are TRBV28 and TRBJ1-1; weak D call: TRBD1 (5 bases). The CDR3 spans 15 residues. From germline, CDR1 is MDHEN and CDR2 SYDVKM. The V gene lost 6 bases and the J gene lost 0 bases, with 14 bases spanning the gap. The CDR3 nucleotides are TGTGCCAGCAGCCGTCCGAGGACAATGAACACTGAAGCTTTCTTT. It codes for CASSRPRTMNTEAFF.

Turning to this clone: Within the sample, other DNA sequences also encode this same CDR3. The chain has TRBV5-1 and TRBJ2-3; tentatively, D is TRBD2 (6 bases). From germline, CDR1 is SGHRS and CDR2 YFSETQ. V lost 1 base, J lost 1 base, and 10 bases lay in between. CDR3 size: 15 residues. In DNA form, the CDR3 reads TGCGCCAGCAGCTTGTTGGGACTTGGCACAGATACGCAGTATTTT. Translated: CASSLLGLGTDTQYF.

The V call is TRBV6-1, the J call TRBJ1-3, with D unclear. V was clipped by 4 bases and J by 4 bases, with 8 bases between them. The CDR3 has 13 residues. The germline V gene has CDR1 MNHNS and CDR2 SASEGT. This CDR3 is CASSALGGNTIYF. Here the CDR3 DNA reads TGTGCCAGCAGTGCCTTGGGGGGAAACACCATATATTTT.

J is TRBJ2-5 and V is TRBV29-1; possibly TRBD1 or TRBD2 for D (6 bases each). The V gene's germline CDR1 is SQVTM and CDR2 ANQGSEA. This CDR3 is built from 12 residues. Trimming took off 4 bases at V and 4 bases at J, with 10 bases between the two ends. In DNA, the CDR3 is TGCAGCGTTGTGGGGGGCCCAGAGACCCAGTACTTC. Its translation: CSVVGGPETQYF.

This clone is a singleton in its sample. Different DNA sequences within this sample yield the same CDR3. J is TRBJ2-3 and V is TRBV27, with 11 nucleotides matching TRBD2. CDR3 length: 15 amino acids. The germline V gene encodes CDR1 MNHEY and CDR2 SMNVEV (reference sequence). J was trimmed by 1 base and V by 6 bases; bases with no gene match: 3. In DNA, the CDR3 is TGTGCCAGCAGCCCACTAGCGGGAGGCACAGATACGCAGTATTTT. Amino acids: CASSPLAGGTDTQYF.

The J gene is TRBJ1-2, the V gene TRBV28, with TRBD1 matching over 9 bases. CDR1 is MDHEN, CDR2 SYDVKM, per germline. CDR3 size: 16 residues. J gave up 8 bases and V 6 bases, and 16 bases lay outside the gene matches. The CDR3 coding sequence is TGTGCCAGCAGCCCAAACCCCGGGACAGGGCTGGGGGGCTACACCTTC. Encoded protein: CASSPNPGTGLGGYTF.

The chain couples TRBV10-3 to TRBJ2-1, with D possibly called TRBD1 or TRBD2 (6 bases each). The length of the CDR3 is 14 residues. V lost 7 bases, J lost 6 bases, and 16 bases lay in between. Germline V lookup: CDR1 ENHRY, CDR2 SYGVKD. CDR3: CAINPSDRPNEQFF. The CDR3 DNA follows: TGTGCCATCAATCCTAGCGACAGGCCCAATGAGCAGTTCTTC.